Following are 28 T cell receptor beta chains from one sample sequenced in a study of blood T cell repertoires in COVID-19. Produced via immunoSEQ multiplex PCR; TCRdb's table is partial and in-frame only. The profile shows approximately 150,000 clones, roughly 84% of them singletons. Sequencing was done on a sample of peripheral blood. Every receptor here comes from a man aged 30 to 39 with COVID-19, enrolled during active disease.

This chain links TRBV5-1 with TRBJ2-1, with TRBD1 matching over 8 bases. The trim removed 0 bases at V and 0 bases at J, leaving 8 bases unmatched. CDR3 length: 18 residues. Germline CDR1 is SGHRS and CDR2 is YFSETQ. CDR3 coding DNA: TGCGCCAGCAGCTTGGGGGGACAGGCCTTCGGCTCCTACAATGAGCAGTTCTTC. This translates into CASSLGGQAFGSYNEQFF.

This clone showed up just a few times. The chain has TRBV27 and TRBJ1-1, with D unclear. In germline, CDR1 is MNHEY, CDR2 SMNVEV (reference sequence). Between the trimmed V and J ends, which lost 5 bases and 2 bases, there was a span of 12 bases. CDR3 length: 14 amino acids. DNA of the CDR3: TGTGCCAGCAGTCCTACCGTAGCCAACACTGAAGCTTTCTTT. It specifies CASSPTVANTEAFF.

This clone came up a few times. J is TRBJ2-7 and V is TRBV5-6; the D gene is possibly TRBD2 (5 bases). Per the germline V gene, CDR1 is SGHDT and CDR2 is YYEEEE. This CDR3 is built from 16 residues. The V end was cut by 0 bases, the J end by 3 bases, with 16 bases between. Here the CDR3 reads CASSLGGIHRYYEQYF. The DNA of the CDR3 is TGTGCCAGCAGCTTGGGAGGGATCCACAGATACTACGAGCAGTACTTC. Supplemented by reference TRBV5-6 and TRBJ2-7, the full variable domain reads DAGVTQSPTHLIKTRGQQVTLRCSPKSGHDTVSWYQQALGQGPQFIFQYYEEEERQRGNFPDRFSGHQFPNYSSELNVNALLLGDSALYLCASSLGGIHRYYEQYFGPGTRLTVT.

This chain joins TRBV5-6 and TRBJ2-7, with 7 bases aligning to TRBD1. J lost 6 bases, V lost 3 bases, and 21 bases had no gene match. Germline-derived CDR1 and CDR2 are SGHDT and YYEEEE. This CDR3 spans 18 amino acids. Here the CDR3 DNA reads TGTGCCAGCAGCTACTTCTCCTCGGCCGGGGTCAGGGGGAGCGAGCAGTACTTC. It encodes CASSYFSSAGVRGSEQYF.

This clone occurred once. The rearrangement uses TRBV23-1 and TRBJ2-7; D is possibly TRBD2 (5 bases). TRBV23-1 is reported as an ORF; its role is uncertain. The CDR3 is 17 amino acids. V dropped 2 bases and J dropped 1 base, with 18 bases sitting between them. The CDR3 is CASSQTSPGRRSYEQYF. The CDR3 DNA is TGCGCCAGCAGTCAAACCAGCCCGGGGAGAAGGTCCTACGAGCAGTACTTC.

V gene TRBV4-1 combines with J gene TRBJ1-5, with D unclear. Trimming took off 4 bases at V and 4 bases at J, with 11 bases between the two ends. Germline CDR1 reads MGHRA; CDR2 reads YSYEKL. CDR3 length: 14 residues. The CDR3 DNA reads as TGCGCCAGCAGCCGTGCCGGGGATAATCAGCCCCAGCATTTT. Translated: CASSRAGDNQPQHF.

This rearrangement joins TRBV24-1 to TRBJ1-2, with 7 positions matching TRBD1. There are 14 residues in the CDR3. V lost 5 bases to trimming and J lost 2 bases; unmatched junction nucleotides: 4. CDR1 is KGHDR, CDR2 SFDVKD, per germline. CDR3 loop: CATSGGGLNYGYTF. The CDR3 DNA follows: TGTGCCACCAGTGGAGGGGGCTTAAACTATGGCTACACCTTC.

The CDR3 protein is CASSLGVGQGRKTQYF. CDR3 DNA: TGTGCCAGCAGTTTAGGGGTTGGACAGGGAAGGAAGACCCAGTACTTC. The chain carries TRBV27 and TRBJ2-5, with 8 bases fitting TRBD1. This CDR3 spans 16 amino acids. V lost 2 bases, J lost 6 bases, and 11 bases stayed unmatched. From germline, CDR1 is MNHEY and CDR2 SMNVEV (reference sequence).

V and J are TRBV28 and TRBJ2-1, with 7 bases aligning to TRBD2. Germline-derived CDR1 and CDR2 are MDHEN and SYDVKM. V lost 2 bases, J lost 9 bases, and 10 bases stayed unmatched. The length of the CDR3 is 15 residues. CDR3 DNA: TGTGCCAGCAGTTTAATCTTGGGAGGGTCGACTGAGCAGTTCTTC. Amino acid sequence: CASSLILGGSTEQFF. The complete variable domain, with remaining parts taken from reference TRBV28 and TRBJ2-1, reads DVKVTQSSRYLVKRTGEKVFLECVQDMDHENMFWYRQDPGLGLRLIYFSYDVKMKEKGDIPEGYSVSREKKERFSLILESASTNQTSMYLCASSLILGGSTEQFFGPGTRLTVL.

This chain uses TRBV27 with TRBJ2-3; TRBD2 might be the D (6 bases). The length of the CDR3 is 15 residues. Germline values: CDR1 MNHEY, CDR2 SMNVEV (reference sequence). V lost 2 bases to trimming and J lost 6 bases, with 15 bases between them. DNA of the CDR3: TGTGCCAGCAGTTTAAACCGGCGGGGCGTCGATACGCAGTATTTT. Translation: CASSLNRRGVDTQYF.

The chain recombines TRBV11-2 with TRBJ2-5, with a possible D match to TRBD2 (5 bases). The CDR3 runs 14 residues. The V gene lost 5 bases and the J gene lost 5 bases, with 15 bases spanning the gap. Germline assignment: CDR1 SGHAT and CDR2 FQNNGV. The CDR3 here is CASSAVVGGETQYF. The CDR3 DNA follows: TGTGCCAGCAGCGCCGTAGTGGGCGGGGAGACCCAGTACTTC. Combining the CDR3 with reference TRBV11-2 and TRBJ2-5 gives the whole variable domain EAGVAQSPRYKIIEKRQSVAFWCNPISGHATLYWYQQILGQGPKLLIQFQNNGVVDDSQLPKDRFSAERLKGVDSTLKIQPAKLEDSAVYLCASSAVVGGETQYFGPGTRLLVL.

This chain uses TRBV28 with TRBJ1-2, with no clear D. Trimming shortened V by 1 base and J by 5 bases, and 5 bases separated the two germline ends. The germline V gene has CDR1 MDHEN and CDR2 SYDVKM. The CDR3 is 12 residues long. Here the CDR3 DNA reads TGTGCCAGCAGTTTATCAGGTTATGGCTACACCTTC. Amino acid sequence: CASSLSGYGYTF.

In its sample, this clone was seen a few times. This chain uses TRBV2 with TRBJ2-5; 10 nucleotides agree with TRBD2. V shed 6 bases and J 2 bases; nucleotides not matched to a gene: 6. The CDR3 totals 15 residues. The germline V gene encodes CDR1 SNHLY and CDR2 FYNNEI. Here the CDR3 reads CASRTGLALQETQYF. The CDR3 bases are TGTGCCAGCAGGACGGGACTAGCGTTACAAGAGACCCAGTACTTC.

This clone has a single count. This chain links TRBV7-8 with TRBJ1-5; the D gene is possibly TRBD1 (5 bases). Trimming removed 0 bases at V and 4 bases at J, with 10 bases between. The V gene's germline CDR1 is SGHVS and CDR2 FQNEAQ. The CDR3 spans 15 residues. As DNA, the CDR3 is TGTGCCAGCAGCTTAGCGGTTTCAGGGAATCAGCCCCAGCATTTT. Translation gives CASSLAVSGNQPQHF.

The chain joins TRBV7-2 to TRBJ1-2; 7 bases are a match to TRBD1. CDR1 and CDR2 from the germline V gene are SGHTA and FQGNSA. There are 16 residues in the CDR3. Trimming took 5 bases from V and 8 from J; bases not matched to a gene: 17. CDR3 sequence: CASSASEIQGLEGYTF. In DNA, the CDR3 is TGTGCCAGCAGCGCATCCGAAATACAGGGGTTAGAGGGCTACACCTTC.

This rearrangement joins TRBV7-9 to TRBJ2-6; the match to TRBD1 covers 7 bases. J was trimmed by 6 bases and V by 3 bases; bases with no gene match: 5. The CDR3 extends over 15 amino acids. CDR1 is SEHNR, CDR2 FQNEAQ, per germline (reference sequence). This CDR3 is CASSLTGNEANVLTF. CDR3 DNA sequence: TGTGCCAGCAGCTTGACAGGGAATGAGGCCAACGTCCTGACTTTC. Combining the CDR3 with reference TRBV7-9 and TRBJ2-6 gives the whole variable domain DTGVSQNPRHKITKRGQNVTFRCDPISEHNRLYWYRQTLGQGPEFLTYFQNEAQLEKSRLLSDRFSAERPKGSFSTLEIQRTEQGDSAMYLCASSLTGNEANVLTFGAGSRLTVL.

The J gene is TRBJ2-7, the V gene TRBV28; TRBD2 matches at 12 bases. Germline lookup yields CDR1 MDHEN and CDR2 SYDVKM. The CDR3 loop spans 15 amino acids. Trimming cost V 6 bases and J 10 bases; bases outside gene matches: 13. The CDR3 here is CASSQAGTSGRPQYF. CDR3 nucleotide sequence: TGTGCCAGCAGCCAGGCCGGAACTAGCGGGAGGCCACAGTACTTC.

This chain links TRBV28 with TRBJ1-1; perhaps TRBD1 as D (5 bases). The V end was cut by 5 bases, the J end by 2 bases, with 12 bases between. The germline CDR1 and CDR2 sequences are MDHEN and SYDVKM. The CDR3 has 14 amino acids. The CDR3 is CASSASGLNTEAFF. Here the CDR3 DNA reads TGTGCCAGCAGTGCTTCAGGGCTCAACACTGAAGCTTTCTTT.

The genes are TRBV29-1 and TRBJ2-3; 7 bases match TRBD2. After removal of 6 bases from V and 0 bases from J, the junction contained 6 bases not matched to a gene. Looked up from germline, CDR1 is SQVTM and CDR2 is ANQGSEA. The CDR3 consists of 14 residues. As DNA, the CDR3 is TGCAGCGTAGCTAGCGGTGCTAGCACAGATACGCAGTATTTT. Residues: CSVASGASTDTQYF.

The CDR3 coding sequence is TGTGCCACCAGGCCGGGACAGCTAAACACTGAAGCTTTCTTT. As protein: CATRPGQLNTEAFF. The V and J genes are TRBV24-1 and TRBJ1-1, with TRBD1 identical over 7 bases. Germline assignment: CDR1 KGHDR and CDR2 SFDVKD. This CDR3 is 14 amino acids long. The V gene end was trimmed by 7 bases and the J gene end by 2 bases; junction bases not matched to a gene: 6.

This chain connects TRBV28 to TRBJ1-2; 7 bases align to TRBD1. The length of the CDR3 is 17 residues. After removal of 2 bases from V and 0 bases from J, the junction contained 9 bases not matched to a gene. In germline, CDR1 is MDHEN, CDR2 SYDVKM. Written as DNA, the CDR3 is TGTGCCAGCAGTTTAAGGGGAGACAGGGAAGCTAACTATGGCTACACCTTC. It specifies CASSLRGDREANYGYTF.

The rearrangement links TRBV5-6 to TRBJ2-7, with 7 bases identical to TRBD2. Germline V lookup: CDR1 SGHDT, CDR2 YYEEEE. This CDR3 is 14 amino acids long. With 2 bases clipped from V and 6 bases from J, the junction kept 8 bases outside the gene matches. CDR3 DNA sequence: TGTGCCAGCAGCTTATGGAGCGGGACCCTCGAGCAGTACTTC. Protein sequence: CASSLWSGTLEQYF.

The chain joins TRBV9 to TRBJ1-4, with a weak D call TRBD1 (5 bases). The V gene lost 2 bases and the J gene lost 8 bases, with 19 bases spanning the gap. The V gene's germline CDR1 is SGDLS and CDR2 YYNGEE. CDR3 length equals 16 residues. Here the CDR3 DNA reads TGTGCCAGCAGCGTGGGCTTTGGACAAATGAGGGAAAAACTGTTTTTT. Encoded protein: CASSVGFGQMREKLFF.

As to this clone: Other DNA sequences in this specimen translate into the identical CDR3. The gene calls are TRBV19 and TRBJ1-5, with 9 bases aligning to TRBD1. This CDR3 has 14 residues. V gave up 6 bases and J gave up 2 bases; unmatched junction bases: 2. The germline V gene has CDR1 LNHDA and CDR2 SQIVND (reference sequence). The DNA for the CDR3 is TGTGCCAGTAGGACAGGGGGGCGCAATCAGCCCCAGCATTTT. Encoded protein: CASRTGGRNQPQHF. Full variable domain (outside the CDR3, taken from reference TRBV19 and TRBJ1-5): DGGITQSPKYLFRKEGQNVTLSCEQNLNHDAMYWYRQDPGQGLRLIYYSQIVNDFQKGDIAEGYSVSREKKESFPLTVTSAQKNPTAFYLCASRTGGRNQPQHFGDGTRLSIL.

This chain connects TRBV28 to TRBJ2-7, with 9 positions matching TRBD1. The trim removed 6 bases at V and 5 bases at J, leaving 11 bases unmatched. CDR3 length: 15 amino acids. Germline CDR1 MDHEN, CDR2 SYDVKM. The CDR3 here is CASRAGTGMAHEQYF. CDR3 in DNA: TGTGCCAGCAGGGCCGGGACAGGGATGGCCCACGAGCAGTACTTC.

Ten or more counts support this clone. This rearrangement joins TRBV6-2 or TRBV6-3 to TRBJ1-2; 8 nucleotides agree with TRBD1. CDR1 MNHEY and CDR2 SVGEGT come from the germline V gene. This CDR3 has 15 amino acids. Trimming took 2 bases from V and 5 from J; bases not matched to a gene: 7. The CDR3 loop reads CASSYTAGGGYGYTF. The CDR3, as DNA: TGTGCCAGCAGTTACACCGCAGGGGGCGGATATGGCTACACCTTC.

The table lists this clone with a count of one. CDR3 DNA sequence: TGTGCCAGCAGCTTTTCGGGTGAGCAGTTCTTC. Translation: CASSFSGEQFF. The genes are TRBV7-9 and TRBJ2-1; the D is unclear. The CDR3 length is 11 residues. The germline V gene encodes CDR1 SEHNR and CDR2 FQNEAQ (reference sequence). Between the trimmed V and J ends, which lost 3 bases and 9 bases, there was a span of 6 bases.

The rearrangement uses TRBV30 and TRBJ1-3; a weak D match, TRBD1 (6 bases). V was trimmed by 2 bases and J by 0 bases, leaving 17 bases between them. Germline V gene sequence: CDR1 GTSNPN, CDR2 SVGIG (reference sequence). CDR3 length equals 17 residues. CDR3 coding DNA: TGTGCCTGGAGTCCCTACAGGGTGACGGTCTCTGGAAACACCATATATTTT. Protein: CAWSPYRVTVSGNTIYF.